Listed here are 11 T cell receptor beta chains from one sample, sequenced in a study of TIL therapy for anti-PD-1-resistant metastatic lung cancer. The time point was: pre-treatment sample, taken before nivolumab and TIL therapy. Pleural nodules or supraclavicular lymph nodes made up most of the excised metastases sampled. The immunoSEQ assay was v3. The protocol was immunoSEQ multiplex PCR, while the TCRdb copy is restricted to in-frame clones and leaves out a portion. Found here are roughly 7,000 clones, about 64% of them singletons; the top ten hold around 7.7%. The starting material was tumor tissue, obtained at baseline. Receptor source: a person aged 25-80 years with non-small cell lung cancer.

The rearrangement links TRBV27 to TRBJ1-4; D gene uncertain. V was clipped by 5 bases and J by 6 bases, with 10 bases between them. Germline CDR1 MNHEY, CDR2 SMNVEV (reference sequence). The CDR3 has 13 residues. CDR3: CASSRKYYEKLFF. The CDR3 nucleotides read TGTGCCAGCAGTCGGAAATACTATGAAAAACTGTTTTTT.

The chain has TRBV29-1 and TRBJ2-7; 10 positions agree with TRBD1. This CDR3 region has 13 residues. With 4 bases clipped from V and 4 bases from J, the junction kept 4 bases outside the gene matches. Germline V gene lookup returns CDR1 SQVTM and CDR2 ANQGSEA. CDR3 DNA sequence: TGCAGCGTTGGAAGACAGGGGGCTTACGAGCAGTACTTC. Translated: CSVGRQGAYEQYF.

This clone was detected a few times. V usage is TRBV19 and J usage is TRBJ2-7; D is ambiguous. The V gene's germline CDR1 is LNHDA and CDR2 SQIVND (reference sequence). Trimming removed 5 bases at V and 4 bases at J, with 9 bases between. The CDR3 length is 12 residues. The chain's CDR3 is CASSPGPYEQYF. The CDR3 bases are TGTGCCAGTAGTCCCGGACCATACGAGCAGTACTTC.

The rearrangement joins TRBV11-2 to TRBJ2-3, with D perhaps matching TRBD1 or TRBD2 (5 bases each). Germline loops: CDR1 SGHAT, CDR2 FQNNGV. The length of the CDR3 is 15 residues. The ends were cut back, 1 base at V and 3 bases at J, with 11 bases in the middle. CDR3 bases: TGTGCCAGCAGCTTAGGGGGGTATGGGACAGATACGCAGTATTTT. This codes for CASSLGGYGTDTQYF.

This chain links TRBV5-1 with TRBJ2-3; D is unresolved. CDR3 size: 14 residues. From germline, CDR1 is SGHRS and CDR2 YFSETQ. V gave up 4 bases and J gave up 6 bases, with 15 bases separating them. In DNA form, the CDR3 reads TGCGCCAGCAGCCTGGGGTCCCCCAGGGATACGCAGTATTTT. Translation gives CASSLGSPRDTQYF. Drawing the rest from reference TRBV5-1 and TRBJ2-3, the complete variable domain is KAGVTQTPRYLIKTRGQQVTLSCSPISGHRSVSWYQQTPGQGLQFLFEYFSETQRNKGNFPGRFSGRQFSNSRSEMNVSTLELGDSALYLCASSLGSPRDTQYFGPGTRLTVL.

This chain uses TRBV10-2 with TRBJ2-7; D is undetermined. The ends were cut back, 2 bases at V and 4 bases at J, with 9 bases in the middle. CDR3 length: 13 residues. From germline, CDR1 is WSHSY and CDR2 SAAADI. The CDR3 sequence is CASSEIPRYEQYF. The DNA for the CDR3 is TGCGCCAGCAGTGAGATCCCTAGGTACGAGCAGTACTTC.

This chain connects TRBV6-6 to TRBJ2-1; 8 positions agree with TRBD2. Per the germline V gene, CDR1 is MNHNY and CDR2 is SVGAGI (reference sequence). The CDR3 has 14 residues. The V gene end was trimmed by 10 bases and the J gene end by 6 bases; junction bases not matched to a gene: 11. The CDR3 nucleotides read TGTGCCACGGGCGGGGTGGCGGGGGGCAATGAGCAGTTCTTC. It encodes CATGGVAGGNEQFF.

J is TRBJ1-2 and V is TRBV7-9; D remains unclear. Germline V CDR1 and CDR2: SEHNR, FQNEAQ (reference sequence). V lost 5 bases and J lost 0, with 10 bases in between. The CDR3 length is 14 residues. The CDR3 nucleotides are TGTGCCAGCAGCGCGTCTGGGGCTAACTATGGCTACACCTTC. This gives the protein CASSASGANYGYTF.

V and J are TRBV28 and TRBJ1-2; 7 nucleotides match TRBD1. The V gene end was trimmed by 6 bases and the J gene end by 5 bases; junction bases not matched to a gene: 3. The CDR3 sequence is 12 residues long. Germline loops: CDR1 MDHEN, CDR2 SYDVKM. The CDR3 sequence is CASREGAYGYTF. CDR3 bases: TGTGCCAGCAGAGAGGGGGCGTATGGCTACACCTTC.

The chain carries TRBV7-2 and TRBJ1-5; the match to TRBD1 covers 7 bases. CDR1 SGHTA and CDR2 FQGNSA come from the germline V gene. This CDR3 comprises 14 residues. Germline trimming cut 5 bases from V and 7 bases from J; bases unmatched to any gene: 8. The CDR3 is CASSIYRGGQPQHF. Here the CDR3 DNA reads TGTGCCAGCAGCATCTACAGGGGCGGGCAGCCCCAGCATTTT.

The count of this clone is one. The chain couples TRBV7-2 to TRBJ2-3; TRBD2 matches 7 bases. This CDR3 has 17 amino acids. J lost 1 base, V lost 5 bases, and 12 bases had no gene match. The germline V gene has CDR1 SGHTA and CDR2 FQGNSA. The CDR3 loop reads CASSLRIGGGRTDTQYF. The CDR3 bases are TGTGCCAGCAGCCTTCGCATCGGCGGGGGACGCACAGATACGCAGTATTTT.